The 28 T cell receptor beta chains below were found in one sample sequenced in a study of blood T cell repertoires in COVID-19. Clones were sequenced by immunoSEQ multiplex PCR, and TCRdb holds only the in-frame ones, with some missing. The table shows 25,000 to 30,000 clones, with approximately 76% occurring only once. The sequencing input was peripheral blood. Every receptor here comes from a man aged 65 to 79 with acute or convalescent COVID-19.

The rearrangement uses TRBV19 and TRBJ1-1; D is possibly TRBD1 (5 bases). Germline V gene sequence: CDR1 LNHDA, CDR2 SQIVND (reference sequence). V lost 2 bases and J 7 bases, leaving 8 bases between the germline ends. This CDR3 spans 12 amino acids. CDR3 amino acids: CASSIPTGEAFF. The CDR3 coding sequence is TGTGCCAGTAGTATACCCACAGGTGAAGCTTTCTTT.

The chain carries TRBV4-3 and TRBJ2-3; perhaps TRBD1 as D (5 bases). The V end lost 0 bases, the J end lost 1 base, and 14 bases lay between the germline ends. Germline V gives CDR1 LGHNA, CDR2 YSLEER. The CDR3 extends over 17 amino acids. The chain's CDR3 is CASSQDSGSFGTDTQYF. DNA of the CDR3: TGCGCCAGCAGCCAAGATTCAGGGTCTTTCGGCACAGATACGCAGTATTTT.

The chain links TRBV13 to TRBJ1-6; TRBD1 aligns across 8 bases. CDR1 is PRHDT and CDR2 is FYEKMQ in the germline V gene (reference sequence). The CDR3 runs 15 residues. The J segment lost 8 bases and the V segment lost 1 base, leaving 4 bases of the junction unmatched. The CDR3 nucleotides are TGTGCCAGCAGCTTAGTAAGCAGGGGGCATTCACCCCTCCACTTT. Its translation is CASSLVSRGHSPLHF.

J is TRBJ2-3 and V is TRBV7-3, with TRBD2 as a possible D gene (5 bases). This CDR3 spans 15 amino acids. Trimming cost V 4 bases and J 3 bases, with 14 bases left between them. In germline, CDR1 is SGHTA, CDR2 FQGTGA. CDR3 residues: CASSSGVDGTDTQYF. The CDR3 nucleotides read TGTGCCAGCAGCTCCGGGGTTGACGGGACAGATACGCAGTATTTT.

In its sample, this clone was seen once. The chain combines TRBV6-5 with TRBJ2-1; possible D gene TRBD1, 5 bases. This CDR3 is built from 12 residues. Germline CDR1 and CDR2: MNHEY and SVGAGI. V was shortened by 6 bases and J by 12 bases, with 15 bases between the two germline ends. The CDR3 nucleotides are TGTGCCAGCAGCGGCTGGGGCGCTGGGCAGTTCTTC. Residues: CASSGWGAGQFF.

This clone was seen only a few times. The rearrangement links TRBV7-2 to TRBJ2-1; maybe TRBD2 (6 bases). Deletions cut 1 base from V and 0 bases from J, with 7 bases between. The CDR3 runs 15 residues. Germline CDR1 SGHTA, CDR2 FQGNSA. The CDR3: CASSLVGGSYNEQFF. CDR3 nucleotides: TGTGCCAGCAGCTTAGTGGGAGGCTCCTACAATGAGCAGTTCTTC.

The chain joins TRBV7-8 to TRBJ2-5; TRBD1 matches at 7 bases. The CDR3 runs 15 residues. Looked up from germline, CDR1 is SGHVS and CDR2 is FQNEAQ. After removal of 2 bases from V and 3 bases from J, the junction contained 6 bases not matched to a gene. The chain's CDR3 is CASSLRRTGEETQYF. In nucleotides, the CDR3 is TGTGCCAGCAGCTTACGGCGGACAGGCGAAGAGACCCAGTACTTC. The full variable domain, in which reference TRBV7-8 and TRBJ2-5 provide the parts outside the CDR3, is GAGVSQSPRYKVAKRGQDVALRCDPISGHVSLFWYQQALGQGPEFLTYFQNEAQLDKSGLPSDRFFAERPEGSVSTLKIQRTQQEDSAVYLCASSLRRTGEETQYFGPGTRLLVL.

In DNA, the CDR3 is TGCGCCAGCAGCTTTGGACAATACAATGAGCAGTTCTTC. Amino acid sequence: CASSFGQYNEQFF. The V call is TRBV5-1, the J call TRBJ2-1; tentative D call: TRBD1 (5 bases). Trimming removed 2 bases from V and 4 bases from J, with 7 bases in between. Germline lookup yields CDR1 SGHRS and CDR2 YFSETQ. The CDR3 sequence is 13 residues long.

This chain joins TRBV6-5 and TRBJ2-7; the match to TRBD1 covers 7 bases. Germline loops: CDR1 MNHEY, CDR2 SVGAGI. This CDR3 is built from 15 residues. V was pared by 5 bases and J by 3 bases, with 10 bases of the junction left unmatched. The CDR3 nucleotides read TGTGCCAGCAGTCTACGACGGACAGGAGTCTACGAGCAGTACTTC. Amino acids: CASSLRRTGVYEQYF.

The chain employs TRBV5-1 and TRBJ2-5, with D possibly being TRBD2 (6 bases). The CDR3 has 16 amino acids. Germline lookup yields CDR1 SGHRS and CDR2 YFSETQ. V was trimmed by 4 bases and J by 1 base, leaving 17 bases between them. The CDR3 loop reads CASSTGVRAGQETQYF. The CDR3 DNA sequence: TGCGCCAGCAGCACGGGTGTGCGAGCGGGCCAAGAGACCCAGTACTTC.

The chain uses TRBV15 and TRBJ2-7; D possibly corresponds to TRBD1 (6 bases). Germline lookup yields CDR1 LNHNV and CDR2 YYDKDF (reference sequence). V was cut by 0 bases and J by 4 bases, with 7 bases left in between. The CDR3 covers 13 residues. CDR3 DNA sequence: TGTGCCACCAGCAGAGAACAGGGTTACGAGCAGTACTTC. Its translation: CATSREQGYEQYF.

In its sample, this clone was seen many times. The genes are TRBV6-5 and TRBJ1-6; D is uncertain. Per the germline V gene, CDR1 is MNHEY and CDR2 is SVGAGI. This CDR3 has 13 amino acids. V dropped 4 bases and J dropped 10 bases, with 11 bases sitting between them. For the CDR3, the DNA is TGTGCCAGCAGTTTCGACAAAACCTCACCCCTCCACTTT. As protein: CASSFDKTSPLHF.

CDR3 DNA sequence: TGTGCCAGCAGTTACGGGTGGGCGGAGACCCAGTACTTC. It is translated as CASSYGWAETQYF. This chain connects TRBV6-2 or TRBV6-3 to TRBJ2-5; D uncertain. The V gene's germline CDR1 is MNHEY and CDR2 SVGEGT. The germline V and J ends were trimmed by 2 bases and 5 bases, with 9 bases remaining between them. The CDR3 covers 13 residues.

The CDR3 region is CASRLLQGGQETQYF. CDR3 coding DNA: TGCGCCAGCAGACTTCTCCAGGGGGGACAAGAGACCCAGTACTTC. J is TRBJ2-5 and V is TRBV5-1, with D possibly matching TRBD1 (7 bases). Trimming left V 5 bases short and J 2 bases short, with 16 bases between. CDR3 length: 15 amino acids. The germline V gene encodes CDR1 SGHRS and CDR2 YFSETQ.

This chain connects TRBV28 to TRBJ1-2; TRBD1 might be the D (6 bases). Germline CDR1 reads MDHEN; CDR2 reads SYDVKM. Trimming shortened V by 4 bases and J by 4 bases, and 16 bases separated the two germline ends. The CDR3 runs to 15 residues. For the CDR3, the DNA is TGTGCCAGCAGTTCACCGACAGGTTTCGCCTATGGCTACACCTTC. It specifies CASSSPTGFAYGYTF.

The CDR3 nucleotides are TGTGCCTGGATGGGACAGCGAGAAGGCTACACCTTC. Translated, it gives CAWMGQREGYTF. V usage is TRBV30 and J usage is TRBJ1-2; 7 bases are shared with TRBD1. CDR1 and CDR2 (germline): GTSNPN, SVGIG (reference sequence). This CDR3 spans 12 amino acids. With V trimmed by 4 bases and J by 8 bases, 7 bases remained unmatched.

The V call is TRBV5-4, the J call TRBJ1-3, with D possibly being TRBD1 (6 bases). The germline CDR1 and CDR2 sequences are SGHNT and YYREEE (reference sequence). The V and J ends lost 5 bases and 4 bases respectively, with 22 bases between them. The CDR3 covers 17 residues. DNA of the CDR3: TGTGCCAGCAGTACAGGGTACGGCCTGAACCAAGGAAACACCATATATTTT. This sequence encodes CASSTGYGLNQGNTIYF. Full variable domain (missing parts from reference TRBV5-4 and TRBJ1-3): ETGVTQSPTHLIKTRGQQVTLRCSSQSGHNTVSWYQQALGQGPQFIFQYYREEENGRGNFPPRFSGLQFPNYSSELNVNALELDDSALYLCASSTGYGLNQGNTIYFGEGSWLTVV.

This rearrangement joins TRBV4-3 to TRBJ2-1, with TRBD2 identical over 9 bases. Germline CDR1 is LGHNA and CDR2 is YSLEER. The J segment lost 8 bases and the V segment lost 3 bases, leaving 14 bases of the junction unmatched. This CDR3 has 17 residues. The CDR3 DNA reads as TGCGCCAGCAGCCAGACCCAAGGGCGGGGGGGCCCCCATGAGCAGTTCTTC. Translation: CASSQTQGRGGPHEQFF.

In DNA form, the CDR3 reads TGTGCCAGCAGCTCAGGGGATTACGGAGAGCAGTACTTC. Translating gives CASSSGDYGEQYF. The chain couples TRBV7-9 to TRBJ2-7; the D gene is possibly TRBD1 (6 bases). Trimming took off 4 bases at V and 7 bases at J, with 14 bases between the two ends. There are 13 residues in the CDR3. Germline loops: CDR1 SEHNR, CDR2 FQNEAQ (reference sequence). The whole variable domain, remainder taken from reference TRBV7-9 and TRBJ2-7, is DTGVSQNPRHKITKRGQNVTFRCDPISEHNRLYWYRQTLGQGPEFLTYFQNEAQLEKSRLLSDRFSAERPKGSFSTLEIQRTEQGDSAMYLCASSSGDYGEQYFGPGTRLTVT.

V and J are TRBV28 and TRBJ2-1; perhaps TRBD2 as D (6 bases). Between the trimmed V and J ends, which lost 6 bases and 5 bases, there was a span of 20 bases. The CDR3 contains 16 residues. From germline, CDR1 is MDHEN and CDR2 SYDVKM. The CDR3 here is CASSRTGVTTHNEQFF. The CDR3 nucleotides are TGTGCCAGCAGCCGGACGGGGGTAACTACCCACAATGAGCAGTTCTTC.

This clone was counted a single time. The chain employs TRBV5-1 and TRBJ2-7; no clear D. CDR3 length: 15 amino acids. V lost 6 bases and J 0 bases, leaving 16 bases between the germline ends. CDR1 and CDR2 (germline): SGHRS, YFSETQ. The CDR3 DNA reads TGCGCCAGCACCCTTGGCGGTACGACCTCCTACGAGCAGTACTTC. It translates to CASTLGGTTSYEQYF. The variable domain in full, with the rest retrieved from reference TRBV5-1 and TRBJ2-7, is KAGVTQTPRYLIKTRGQQVTLSCSPISGHRSVSWYQQTPGQGLQFLFEYFSETQRNKGNFPGRFSGRQFSNSRSEMNVSTLELGDSALYLCASTLGGTTSYEQYFGPGTRLTVT.

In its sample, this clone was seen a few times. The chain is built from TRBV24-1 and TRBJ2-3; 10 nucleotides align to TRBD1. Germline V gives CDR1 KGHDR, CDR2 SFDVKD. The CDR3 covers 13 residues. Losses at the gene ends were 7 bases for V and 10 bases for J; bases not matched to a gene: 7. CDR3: CATSGQGEHAQYF. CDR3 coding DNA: TGTGCCACCAGCGGACAGGGGGAACACGCGCAGTATTTT.

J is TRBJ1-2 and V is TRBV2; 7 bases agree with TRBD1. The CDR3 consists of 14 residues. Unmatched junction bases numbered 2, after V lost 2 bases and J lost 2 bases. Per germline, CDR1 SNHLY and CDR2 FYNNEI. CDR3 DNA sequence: TGTGCCAGCAGTGAAAACAGGGGAAACTATGGCTACACCTTC. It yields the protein CASSENRGNYGYTF.

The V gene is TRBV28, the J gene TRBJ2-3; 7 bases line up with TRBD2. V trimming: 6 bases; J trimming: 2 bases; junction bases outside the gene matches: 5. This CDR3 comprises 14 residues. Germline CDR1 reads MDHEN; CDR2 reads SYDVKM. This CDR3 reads CASSLSGYTDTQYF. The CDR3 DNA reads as TGTGCCAGCAGCCTTAGCGGGTACACAGATACGCAGTATTTT.

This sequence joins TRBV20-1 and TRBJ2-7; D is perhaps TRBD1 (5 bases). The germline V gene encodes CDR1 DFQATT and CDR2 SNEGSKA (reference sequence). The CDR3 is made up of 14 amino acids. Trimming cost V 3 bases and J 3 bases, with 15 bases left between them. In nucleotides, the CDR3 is TGCAGTGCTAGTTGGGGCCAGTCACTCTACGAGCAGTACTTC. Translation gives CSASWGQSLYEQYF.

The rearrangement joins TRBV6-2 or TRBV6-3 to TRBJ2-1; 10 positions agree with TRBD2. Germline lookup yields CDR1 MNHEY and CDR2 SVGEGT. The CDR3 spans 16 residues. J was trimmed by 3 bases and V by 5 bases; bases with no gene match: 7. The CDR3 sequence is CASSTLLAGVYNEQFF. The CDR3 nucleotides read TGTGCCAGCAGTACCCTTCTAGCGGGAGTCTACAATGAGCAGTTCTTC.

The CDR3 region has the DNA TGCGCCAGCAGCCGTGGACAGGGGGGTATGAACACTGAAGCTTTCTTT. As protein: CASSRGQGGMNTEAFF. The rearrangement uses TRBV5-1 and TRBJ1-1; 10 bases are a match to TRBD1. Germline CDR1 reads SGHRS; CDR2 reads YFSETQ. V trimming: 4 bases; J trimming: 0 bases; junction bases outside the gene matches: 6. This CDR3 is built from 16 residues.

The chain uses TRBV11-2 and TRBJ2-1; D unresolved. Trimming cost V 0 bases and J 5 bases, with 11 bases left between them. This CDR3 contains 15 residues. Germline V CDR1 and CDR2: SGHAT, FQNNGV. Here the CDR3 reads CASSLEPRRHNEQFF. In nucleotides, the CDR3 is TGTGCCAGCAGCTTAGAGCCTAGGCGGCACAATGAGCAGTTCTTC.